The 26 T cell receptor beta chains reported below all come from one sample, sequenced in a study of OX40 agonist ivuxolimab in advanced cancers. Measured with immunoSEQ multiplex PCR; TCRdb has only the in-frame clones, and not every one. Among tens of thousands of clones listed, 70% to 90% were seen once. Sequenced here: CD4+ or CD8+ T cells sorted from blood, sampled in a trial of the OX40 agonist ivuxolimab. The receptors were gathered from an adult with an advanced solid tumor such as melanoma, head and neck, liver or kidney cancer.

The chain combines TRBV7-3 with TRBJ2-7; tentatively, D is TRBD2 (5 bases). Germline V gene lookup returns CDR1 SGHTA and CDR2 FQGTGA. The V end lost 5 bases, the J end lost 2 bases, and 22 bases lay between the germline ends. The length of the CDR3 is 17 residues. The CDR3 DNA reads as TGTGCCAGCAGCGTAGGGAGTCTTGGCGGGCCCCCCTACGAGCAGTACTTC. The encoded protein is CASSVGSLGGPPYEQYF. Complete variable domain (other parts from reference TRBV7-3 and TRBJ2-7): GAGVSQTPSNKVTEKGKYVELRCDPISGHTALYWYRQSLGQGPEFLIYFQGTGAADDSGLPNDRFFAVRPEGSVSTLKIQRTERGDSAVYLCASSVGSLGGPPYEQYFGPGTRLTVT.

The CDR3 DNA is TGCGCCAGCAGCGGTCAGGGAGAGGGGAGAGACTCTGGAAACACCATATATTTT. Amino acids: CASSGQGEGRDSGNTIYF. The rearrangement uses TRBV5-1 and TRBJ1-3, with D maybe TRBD1 (5 bases). The CDR3 extends over 18 amino acids. Looked up from germline, CDR1 is SGHRS and CDR2 is YFSETQ. Trimming removed 4 bases at V and 0 bases at J, with 20 bases between.

This rearrangement joins TRBV7-2 to TRBJ2-3, with 9 nucleotides matching TRBD1. Germline CDR1 and CDR2: SGHTA and FQGNSA. The V gene end was trimmed by 7 bases and the J gene end by 7 bases; junction bases not matched to a gene: 9. The CDR3 length is 14 residues. CDR3 DNA: TGTGCCAGCAACCCGGGACAGGGAGGTCATACGCAGTATTTT. It specifies CASNPGQGGHTQYF.

The chain recombines TRBV7-9 with TRBJ2-1; D is ambiguous. Trimming pared 1 base from V and 7 bases from J, leaving 8 bases between. This CDR3 comprises 13 residues. Germline CDR1 SEHNR, CDR2 FQNEAQ (reference sequence). The CDR3 sequence: CASSLGLGNEQFF. For the CDR3, the DNA is TGTGCCAGCAGCTTAGGGCTGGGTAATGAGCAGTTCTTC.

The chain combines TRBV6-6 with TRBJ2-3; D is unresolved. CDR3 length equals 14 residues. Trimming removed 6 bases at V and 0 bases at J, with 10 bases between. The germline CDR1 and CDR2 sequences are MNHNY and SVGAGI (reference sequence). This chain's CDR3 is CASRPAGSTDTQYF. DNA for the CDR3: TGTGCCAGCAGGCCCGCCGGGAGCACAGATACGCAGTATTTT.

This clone was counted a single time. V is TRBV2 and J is TRBJ2-5; the D gene could be TRBD1 or TRBD2 (5 bases each). This CDR3 region has 16 residues. V lost 7 bases and J lost 2, with 20 bases in between. The germline V gene has CDR1 SNHLY and CDR2 FYNNEI. This CDR3 reads CASIRGVYGRQETQYF. The CDR3 coding sequence is TGTGCCAGCATCCGAGGGGTATACGGACGGCAAGAGACCCAGTACTTC. The complete variable domain, with remaining parts taken from reference TRBV2 and TRBJ2-5, reads EPEVTQTPSHQVTQMGQEVILRCVPISNHLYFYWYRQILGQKVEFLVSFYNNEISEKSEIFDDQFSVERPDGSNFTLKIRSTKLEDSAMYFCASIRGVYGRQETQYFGPGTRLLVL.

This chain links TRBV7-9 with TRBJ1-2; D is ambiguous. The CDR3 is made up of 13 amino acids. Germline values: CDR1 SEHNR, CDR2 FQNEAQ (reference sequence). V gave up 5 bases and J gave up 1 base, with 8 bases separating them. The CDR3 nucleotides read TGTGCCAGCAGCGAACGGGATAACTATGGCTACACCTTC. Translation gives CASSERDNYGYTF.

Regarding this clone: This sample also contains other DNA sequences that code for the same CDR3. The chain combines TRBV7-2 with TRBJ1-4; TRBD1 is a possible D gene (5 bases). Trimming left V 1 base short and J 2 bases short, with 17 bases between. Germline CDR1 SGHTA, CDR2 FQGNSA. CDR3 length equals 18 residues. The CDR3 here is CASSLVAAFRGTNEKLFF. The CDR3 bases are TGTGCCAGCAGCTTAGTAGCGGCTTTCCGGGGGACTAATGAAAAACTGTTTTTT.

The chain is built from TRBV18 and TRBJ1-4, with D possibly TRBD1 on 5 matching bases. Germline CDR1 KGHSH, CDR2 LQKENI. The V end lost 2 bases, the J end lost 9 bases, and 19 bases lay between the germline ends. The CDR3 runs to 16 residues. In nucleotides, the CDR3 is TGTGCCAGCTCACCAGACAGTCCCCAACTAATGAAAAAACTGTTTTTT. This translates into CASSPDSPQLMKKLFF.

The chain employs TRBV4-2 and TRBJ2-1; D is ambiguous. Germline CDR1 and CDR2: LGHNA and YNFKEQ. The CDR3 contains 14 residues. Trimming removed 9 bases at V and 0 bases at J, with 12 bases between. The CDR3 DNA sequence: TGTGCCAGTAGGAAGGACGGCTCCTACAATGAGCAGTTCTTC. It encodes CASRKDGSYNEQFF.

The chain has TRBV19 and TRBJ1-3, with D possibly TRBD1 on 5 matching bases. The CDR3 totals 16 residues. V lost 2 bases and J 0 bases, leaving 11 bases between the germline ends. Germline V gene lookup returns CDR1 LNHDA and CDR2 SQIVND (reference sequence). The CDR3 coding sequence is TGTGCCAGTAGTATAACAGGAACCTTCTCTGGAAACACCATATATTTT. Translated: CASSITGTFSGNTIYF.

The genes are TRBV25-1 and TRBJ2-5; D possibly corresponds to TRBD1 (5 bases). The germline CDR1 and CDR2 sequences are MGHDK and SYGVNS. The V and J ends lost 0 bases and 2 bases respectively, with 10 bases between them. This CDR3 has 15 amino acids. The CDR3 reads CASSEYQGRQETQYF. Written as DNA, the CDR3 is TGTGCCAGCAGTGAATACCAGGGTCGGCAAGAGACCCAGTACTTC.

This CDR3 reads CASTPGGVTEAFF. The CDR3 DNA reads as TGTGCCAGCACCCCTGGGGGGGTCACTGAAGCTTTCTTT. The chain uses TRBV28 and TRBJ1-1, with D possibly TRBD1 on 5 matching bases. Germline V gene data show CDR1 as MDHEN and CDR2 as SYDVKM. The CDR3 totals 13 residues. The V and J ends lost 7 bases and 4 bases respectively, with 13 bases between them. The full variable domain, in which reference TRBV28 and TRBJ1-1 provide the parts outside the CDR3, is DVKVTQSSRYLVKRTGEKVFLECVQDMDHENMFWYRQDPGLGLRLIYFSYDVKMKEKGDIPEGYSVSREKKERFSLILESASTNQTSMYLCASTPGGVTEAFFGQGTRLTVV.

V is TRBV9 and J is TRBJ2-3; 7 positions agree with TRBD2. Germline lookup yields CDR1 SGDLS and CDR2 YYNGEE. V trimming: 4 bases; J trimming: 2 bases; junction bases outside the gene matches: 4. This CDR3 has 14 amino acids. The CDR3 sequence: CASSPGLPTDTQYF. The CDR3 bases are TGTGCCAGCAGCCCGGGACTACCCACAGATACGCAGTATTTT.

The V and J genes are TRBV7-2 and TRBJ2-4, with 10 positions matching TRBD2. Trimming cost V 4 bases and J 1 base; bases outside gene matches: 13. This CDR3 has 19 amino acids. In germline, CDR1 is SGHTA, CDR2 FQGNSA. The CDR3 region is CASSYWGSGRARAKNIQYF. CDR3 DNA sequence: TGTGCCAGCAGCTACTGGGGAAGCGGGAGGGCCCGCGCCAAAAACATTCAGTACTTC.

The J gene is TRBJ2-2, the V gene TRBV19, with D possibly being TRBD1 (6 bases). The V gene lost 10 bases and the J gene lost 5 bases, with 20 bases spanning the gap. Germline V lookup: CDR1 LNHDA, CDR2 SQIVND (reference sequence). CDR3 length equals 15 residues. Written as DNA, the CDR3 is TGTGCCACCACGGACAGTATCCGAGGAACCGGGGAGCTGTTTTTT. Its translation is CATTDSIRGTGELFF.

The chain employs TRBV19 and TRBJ2-1; D not resolved. Trimming stripped 5 bases from V and 7 bases from J, with 12 bases between. Germline V lookup: CDR1 LNHDA, CDR2 SQIVND (reference sequence). This CDR3 comprises 13 residues. CDR3 nucleotides: TGTGCCAGTAGTTTCGCAGTGACAAATGAGCAGTTCTTC. Its protein product is CASSFAVTNEQFF.

V and J are TRBV4-1 and TRBJ1-6; D remains unclear. The CDR3 runs 13 residues. V lost 1 base to trimming and J lost 9 bases, with 7 bases between them. The germline gives CDR1 MGHRA, CDR2 YSYEKL. The DNA of the CDR3 is TGCGCCAGCAGCCAAGGGGAACTTTCACCCCTCCACTTT. Translation: CASSQGELSPLHF.

The chain is built from TRBV7-8 and TRBJ2-7; 7 nucleotides align to TRBD2. Trimming took 3 bases from V and 2 from J; bases not matched to a gene: 4. The CDR3 runs 14 residues. The germline CDR1 and CDR2 sequences are SGHVS and FQNEAQ. CDR3 coding DNA: TGTGCCAGCAGCTTCGCTAGCGGCGCCTACGAGCAGTACGTC. It yields the protein CASSFASGAYEQYV.

The chain links TRBV27 to TRBJ2-7; a weak D match, TRBD2 (6 bases). V lost 5 bases and J 5 bases, leaving 13 bases between the germline ends. The CDR3 is made up of 13 amino acids. The germline gives CDR1 MNHEY, CDR2 SMNVEV (reference sequence). The CDR3 sequence is CASSHIWGDEQYV. The CDR3 DNA follows: TGTGCCAGCAGTCACATCTGGGGGGACGAGCAGTACGTC.

The chain couples TRBV28 to TRBJ2-7; 7 bases map to TRBD1. The germline V gene has CDR1 MDHEN and CDR2 SYDVKM. This CDR3 spans 13 amino acids. With 3 bases clipped from V and 3 bases from J, the junction kept 2 bases outside the gene matches. The CDR3 nucleotides are TGTGCCAGCAGTTTGAGGGGGCTCTACGAGCAGTACGTC. Protein: CASSLRGLYEQYV.

The rearrangement joins TRBV7-2 to TRBJ1-5; D is unresolved. V was pared by 1 base and J by 9 bases, with 13 bases between. Germline-derived CDR1 and CDR2 are SGHTA and FQGNSA. The CDR3 is made up of 14 amino acids. Here the CDR3 reads CASSLGPGGGPQHF. For the CDR3, the DNA is TGTGCCAGCAGCTTAGGACCCGGCGGTGGGCCCCAGCATTTT.

The V and J genes are TRBV7-9 and TRBJ2-3, with D tentatively TRBD1 or TRBD2 (5 bases each). V was shortened by 5 bases and J by 4 bases, with 16 bases between the two germline ends. The CDR3 is 15 residues long. Germline loops: CDR1 SEHNR, CDR2 FQNEAQ (reference sequence). The CDR3 DNA is TGTGCCAGCAGCCCTAGGGACCTGAGGGCAGATACGCAGTATTTT. Translating gives CASSPRDLRADTQYF.

The chain employs TRBV28 and TRBJ1-4, with D possibly matching TRBD1 (6 bases). Trimming left V 7 bases short and J 2 bases short, with 20 bases between. This CDR3 has 17 residues. The germline V gene has CDR1 MDHEN and CDR2 SYDVKM. CDR3 coding DNA: TGTGCCAGCACCGGTGGGACAAGCGCATCCACTAATGAAAAACTGTTTTTT. Protein product: CASTGGTSASTNEKLFF.

As DNA, the CDR3 is TGTGCCAGCAGCTTAGGGGTGGGGTCAGGGGGCGCAGATACGCAGTATTTT. Protein: CASSLGVGSGGADTQYF. The rearrangement links TRBV7-6 to TRBJ2-3, with 8 bases identical to TRBD1. The CDR3 covers 17 residues. After removal of 1 base from V and 4 bases from J, the junction contained 10 bases not matched to a gene. CDR1 is SGHVS, CDR2 FNYEAQ, per germline.

V is TRBV2 and J is TRBJ2-7; D remains ambiguous. The V gene lost 2 bases and the J gene lost 3 bases, with 5 bases spanning the gap. This CDR3 is built from 12 residues. CDR1 is SNHLY, CDR2 FYNNEI, per germline. CDR3 sequence reads: CASSEWGYEQYV. The CDR3 DNA sequence: TGTGCCAGCAGTGAATGGGGCTACGAGCAGTACGTC.